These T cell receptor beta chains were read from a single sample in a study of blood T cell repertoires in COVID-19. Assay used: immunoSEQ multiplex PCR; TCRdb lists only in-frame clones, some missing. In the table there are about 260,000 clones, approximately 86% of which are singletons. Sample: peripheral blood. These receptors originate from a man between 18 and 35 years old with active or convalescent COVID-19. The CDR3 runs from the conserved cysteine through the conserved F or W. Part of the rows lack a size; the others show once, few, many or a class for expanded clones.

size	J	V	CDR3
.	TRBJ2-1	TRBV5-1	CASSLAGGTTYNEQFF
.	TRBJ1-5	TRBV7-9	CASSLELRGQPQHF
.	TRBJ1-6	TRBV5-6	CASSREDRGWYSPLHF
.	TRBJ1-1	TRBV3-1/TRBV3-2	CASSPLRRGPNTEAFF
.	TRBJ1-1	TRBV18	CASSPATDAAFF
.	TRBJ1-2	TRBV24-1	CATSLTNGGVYGYTF
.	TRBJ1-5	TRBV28	CASSVPGWTQPQHF
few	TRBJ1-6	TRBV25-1	CASNKAGNSPLHF
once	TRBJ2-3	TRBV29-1	CSADLGRTDTQYF
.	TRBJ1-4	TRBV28	CASSRTSGREKLFF
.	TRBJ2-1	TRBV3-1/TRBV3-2	CASSQEGFGLHEQFF
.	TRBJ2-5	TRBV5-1	CASSLGDRGPGETQYF
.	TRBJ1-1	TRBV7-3	CASSFGRGNLVFF
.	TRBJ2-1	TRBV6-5	CASSYNPKRQEQFF
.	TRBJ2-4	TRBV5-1	CASNYIAKNIQYF
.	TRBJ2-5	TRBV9	CASSGLLGAQYF
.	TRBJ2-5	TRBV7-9	CASSLWGSQVQETQYF
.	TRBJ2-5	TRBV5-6	CASSALGGNQETQYF
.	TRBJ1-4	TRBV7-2	CASSLGITGSKLFF
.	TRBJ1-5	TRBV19	CASKNIVIGQPQHF
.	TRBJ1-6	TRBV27	CASSYDRGSSPLHF
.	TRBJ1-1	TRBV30	CAWDGGQGHLNTEAFF
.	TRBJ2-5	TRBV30	CAWSTDTPETQYF
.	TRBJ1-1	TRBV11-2	CASSLAPLHQGNTEAFF
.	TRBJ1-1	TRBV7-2	CASSLSGSQQTEAFF
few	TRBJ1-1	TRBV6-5	CASRSTANTEAFF
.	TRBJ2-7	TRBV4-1	CASSQDLLATYEQYF
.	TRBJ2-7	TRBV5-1	CASSPGLWDRSYEQYF
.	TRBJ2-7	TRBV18	CASSPGQTSYEQYF
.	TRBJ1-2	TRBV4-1	CASSLWTGDSYGYTF
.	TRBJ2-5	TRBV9	CASSGQRLETQYF
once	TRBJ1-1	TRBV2	CASRGGTAMNTEAFF
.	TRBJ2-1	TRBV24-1	CATSEGGTSGRRNEQFF
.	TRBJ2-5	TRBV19	CASSIEDRGRGETQYF
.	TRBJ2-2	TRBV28	CASSLYTGELFF
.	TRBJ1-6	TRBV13	CASSLGGRLLHF